The T cell receptor (beta chain) under discussion was sequenced for a study of cytomegalovirus exposure and HLA in healthy donors. It was with 60 Vbeta and 13 Jbeta primers that the PCR ran. Only in-frame clones appear in the TCRdb table, and some are missing; sequencing was by immunoSEQ multiplex PCR. The sample lists 100,000 to 150,000 clones, less than 80% seen once, with 3.5% to 4.5% in the top ten. Germline loops: CDR1 MDHEN, CDR2 SYDVKM. Trimming stripped 1 base from V and 1 base from J, with 14 bases between. The CDR3 is 17 amino acids. The sample comprised PBMCs. The chain employs TRBV28 and TRBJ1-3; tentative D call: TRBD1 (5 bases). This clonotype was sampled from a man in his thirties or forties in good health and CMV-seronegative. The CDR3 nucleotides are TGTGCCAGCAGTTTATTTATTGGGGGGGGATCTGGAAACACCATATATTTT. Translated, it gives CASSLFIGGGSGNTIYF.